One T cell receptor (beta chain) is described in this entry. Antigen: not known. The record originates from a study of T cell responses to AZD1222 COVID-19 vaccine. Study-wide results and limits: Within unmutated variant regions lay the reported targets of nearly half of spike-specific TCRs. Baseline testing showed seropositivity in only six or seven AZD1222 recipients. When two AZD1222 doses had been given, Spike-specific TCR breadth and depth rose. Clonal diversity was possibly underestimated, and white British individuals and females predominated among donors.

The assay was immunoSEQ multiplex PCR, and TCRdb's table has in-frame clones only and misses some. The sample shows about 130,000 clones, roughly nine tenths of them seen only once. V was clipped by 5 bases and J by 3 bases, with 13 bases between them. Germline V CDR1 and CDR2: SGDLS, YYNGEE. The CDR3 sequence is 14 residues long. The sequence was collected from an adult in good health. V and J are TRBV9 and TRBJ2-3; perhaps TRBD2 as D (6 bases). The sequenced sample was peripheral blood, obtained on day 0 of AZD1222 vaccination. CDR3 in amino acids: CASSAGSSTDTQYF. The CDR3 DNA is TGTGCCAGCAGTGCCGGGAGCAGTACAGATACGCAGTATTTT.